This is a list of T cell receptor beta chains from one sample in a study of blood T cell repertoires in COVID-19. Data came from immunoSEQ multiplex PCR; TCRdb stores just in-frame clones and leaves some out. The sample records 120,000 to 150,000 clones, 70% to 90% being singletons. The sequenced sample was peripheral blood. Receptor source: a human donor in a cohort sampled during active COVID-19. CDR3s include the opening cysteine and the closing phenylalanine or tryptophan. Fields, in order: CDR3 protein, CDR3 DNA, clone size, D gene, V gene, J gene. The D gene is left open where the match is weak. Size is omitted from some rows. Given values are once, few, many or a class for expanded clones.

cdr3_aa: CASSGGDYEQYF
cdr3_nt: TGCGCCAGCAGCGGTGGAGACTACGAGCAGTACTTC
clone_size: NA
d_call: NA
v_call: TRBV5-1
j_call: TRBJ2-7

cdr3_aa: CASSSSGSYEQYF
cdr3_nt: TGTGCCAGCAGCTCCTCCGGGAGCTACGAGCAGTACTTC
clone_size: NA
d_call: NA
v_call: TRBV7-9
j_call: TRBJ2-7

cdr3_aa: CASSDRGNGYTF
cdr3_nt: TGTGCCAGCAGTGACAGGGGAAATGGCTACACCTTC
clone_size: NA
d_call: NA
v_call: TRBV2
j_call: TRBJ1-2

cdr3_aa: CASSFGGANQETQYF
cdr3_nt: TGTGCCAGCAGCTTCGGCGGAGCGAACCAAGAGACCCAGTACTTC
clone_size: NA
d_call: NA
v_call: TRBV7-9
j_call: TRBJ2-5

cdr3_aa: CASSFAGGNTEAFF
cdr3_nt: TGTGCCAGCAGCTTTGCAGGTGGCAACACTGAAGCTTTCTTT
clone_size: once
d_call: NA
v_call: TRBV7-9
j_call: TRBJ1-1

cdr3_aa: CASSFGSSGYQEQFF
cdr3_nt: TGTGCCAGCAGCTTCGGTTCTAGCGGGTACCAAGAGCAGTTCTTC
clone_size: NA
d_call: TRBD2
v_call: TRBV7-8
j_call: TRBJ2-1

cdr3_aa: CASSLTGAFGNTIYF
cdr3_nt: TGTGCCAGCAGTTTGACAGGAGCCTTTGGAAACACCATATATTTT
clone_size: NA
d_call: NA
v_call: TRBV28
j_call: TRBJ1-3

cdr3_aa: CASSQQGFYGYTF
cdr3_nt: TGTGCCAGCAGTCAACAGGGCTTCTATGGCTACACCTTC
clone_size: NA
d_call: NA
v_call: TRBV28
j_call: TRBJ1-2

cdr3_aa: CASSSRGGSYSTDTQYF
cdr3_nt: TGTGCCAGCAGCTCCCGGGGGGGCTCCTATAGCACAGATACGCAGTATTTT
clone_size: NA
d_call: TRBD2
v_call: TRBV7-9
j_call: TRBJ2-3

cdr3_aa: CAISDRDTQYF
cdr3_nt: TGTGCCATCAGTGATCGAGATACGCAGTATTTT
clone_size: NA
d_call: NA
v_call: TRBV10-3
j_call: TRBJ2-3

cdr3_aa: CASSVGEGPPYEQYF
cdr3_nt: TGTGCCAGCAGCGTAGGGGAGGGCCCGCCCTACGAGCAGTACTTC
clone_size: NA
d_call: TRBD2
v_call: TRBV9
j_call: TRBJ2-7

cdr3_aa: CATRGTANTGELFF
cdr3_nt: TGTGCCACGCGCGGGACAGCCAACACCGGGGAGCTGTTTTTT
clone_size: NA
d_call: NA
v_call: TRBV28
j_call: TRBJ2-2

cdr3_aa: CASSLGLQETQYF
cdr3_nt: TGTGCCAGCAGCTTGGGGCTTCAAGAGACCCAGTACTTC
clone_size: NA
d_call: NA
v_call: TRBV5-4
j_call: TRBJ2-5

cdr3_aa: CAWSVRGDQPQHF
cdr3_nt: TGTGCCTGGAGTGTACGGGGGGATCAGCCCCAGCATTTT
clone_size: NA
d_call: NA
v_call: TRBV30
j_call: TRBJ1-5

cdr3_aa: CASSEGQSGQYF
cdr3_nt: TGTGCCAGCAGTGAGGGACAGAGTGGGCAGTATTTT
clone_size: once
d_call: TRBD1
v_call: TRBV12-3/TRBV12-4
j_call: TRBJ2-3

cdr3_aa: CASSEPRGGDEQFF
cdr3_nt: TGTGCCAGCAGTGAACCGCGGGGGGGAGATGAGCAGTTCTTC
clone_size: NA
d_call: TRBD2
v_call: TRBV28
j_call: TRBJ2-1

cdr3_aa: CASSLAGGVSNSPLHF
cdr3_nt: TGCGCCAGCAGCTTGGCCGGGGGGGTGAGTAATTCACCCCTCCACTTT
clone_size: NA
d_call: NA
v_call: TRBV5-1
j_call: TRBJ1-6

cdr3_aa: CAGGGFMNTEAFF
cdr3_nt: TGTGCCGGGGGGGGGTTTATGAACACTGAAGCTTTCTTT
clone_size: few
d_call: NA
v_call: TRBV6-5
j_call: TRBJ1-1

cdr3_aa: CAISESPQGRGEQYF
cdr3_nt: TGTGCCATCAGTGAGTCGCCCCAGGGCAGGGGCGAGCAGTACTTC
clone_size: NA
d_call: NA
v_call: TRBV10-3
j_call: TRBJ2-7

cdr3_aa: CASSPQDQGGGTEAFF
cdr3_nt: TGTGCCAGCTCACCACAGGACCAGGGGGGAGGCACTGAAGCTTTCTTT
clone_size: NA
d_call: TRBD1
v_call: TRBV18
j_call: TRBJ1-1

cdr3_aa: CASSLGGSVSGNTIYF
cdr3_nt: TGTGCCAGCAGTTTAGGAGGGTCAGTAAGCGGAAACACCATATATTTT
clone_size: NA
d_call: NA
v_call: TRBV28
j_call: TRBJ1-3

cdr3_aa: CASSPGASGGDTQYF
cdr3_nt: TGTGCCAGCAGCCCGGGAGCTAGCGGGGGAGATACGCAGTATTTT
clone_size: few
d_call: TRBD2
v_call: TRBV28
j_call: TRBJ2-3

cdr3_aa: CASSSSGKTNEKLFF
cdr3_nt: TGCGCCAGCAGCTCCTCAGGGAAAACTAATGAAAAACTGTTTTTT
clone_size: NA
d_call: NA
v_call: TRBV5-1
j_call: TRBJ1-4

cdr3_aa: CASSLRGPGNTIYF
cdr3_nt: TGTGCCAGCAGTCTCCGAGGTCCTGGAAACACCATATATTTT
clone_size: NA
d_call: NA
v_call: TRBV28
j_call: TRBJ1-3

cdr3_aa: CASGRLVSDTQYF
cdr3_nt: TGTGCTAGTGGACGTCTAGTATCGGATACGCAGTATTTT
clone_size: NA
d_call: NA
v_call: TRBV12-5
j_call: TRBJ2-3

cdr3_aa: CASSPTGGSGANVLTF
cdr3_nt: TGTGCCAGCAGCCCTACAGGGGGCTCTGGGGCCAACGTCCTGACTTTC
clone_size: NA
d_call: TRBD1
v_call: TRBV7-9
j_call: TRBJ2-6

cdr3_aa: CASSIGDNEQFF
cdr3_nt: TGTGCCAGCAGCATAGGAGACAATGAGCAGTTCTTC
clone_size: many
d_call: NA
v_call: TRBV7-3
j_call: TRBJ2-1

cdr3_aa: CASSSRLADARETQYF
cdr3_nt: TGCGCCAGCAGCTCACGACTAGCGGATGCTAGGGAGACCCAGTACTTC
clone_size: NA
d_call: TRBD2
v_call: TRBV5-1
j_call: TRBJ2-5

cdr3_aa: CASSFRDFHQPQHF
cdr3_nt: TGTGCCAGCAGCTTTCGGGACTTCCATCAGCCCCAGCATTTT
clone_size: NA
d_call: NA
v_call: TRBV5-4
j_call: TRBJ1-5

cdr3_aa: CASSLQGSGDEQYF
cdr3_nt: TGTGCCAGCAGCTTGCAGGGGAGCGGTGACGAGCAGTACTTC
clone_size: NA
d_call: NA
v_call: TRBV27
j_call: TRBJ2-7

cdr3_aa: CASKSGNTDTQYF
cdr3_nt: TGTGCCAGCAAGAGCGGGAACACAGATACGCAGTATTTT
clone_size: NA
d_call: TRBD2
v_call: TRBV5-4
j_call: TRBJ2-3

cdr3_aa: CASFSRTGGQDGNTIYF
cdr3_nt: TGTGCCAGTTTTTCTCGGACAGGGGGCCAGGATGGAAACACCATATATTTT
clone_size: NA
d_call: TRBD1
v_call: TRBV19
j_call: TRBJ1-3

cdr3_aa: CASSKKPGTGVNEQFF
cdr3_nt: TGCGCCAGCAGCAAAAAACCCGGGACAGGGGTCAATGAGCAGTTCTTC
clone_size: NA
d_call: TRBD1
v_call: TRBV4-1
j_call: TRBJ2-1

cdr3_aa: CATSTTATNEKLFF
cdr3_nt: TGTGCCACCAGTACGACAGCAACTAATGAAAAACTGTTTTTT
clone_size: NA
d_call: NA
v_call: TRBV24-1
j_call: TRBJ1-4

cdr3_aa: CASSLQDYEQYF
cdr3_nt: TGTGCCAGCAGCCTGCAGGACTACGAGCAGTACTTC
clone_size: NA
d_call: NA
v_call: TRBV7-9
j_call: TRBJ2-7

cdr3_aa: CASSLGGTQSSYEQYF
cdr3_nt: TGTGCCAGCAGCTTAGGCGGGACTCAAAGCTCCTACGAGCAGTACTTC
clone_size: few
d_call: NA
v_call: TRBV11-2
j_call: TRBJ2-7

cdr3_aa: CASRPPGQGTETQYF
cdr3_nt: TGTGCCAGCCGTCCCCCGGGACAGGGGACGGAGACCCAGTACTTC
clone_size: NA
d_call: TRBD1
v_call: TRBV28
j_call: TRBJ2-5

cdr3_aa: CASSSRSTVHEQYF
cdr3_nt: TGTGCCAGCAGCTCCCGGTCGACAGTGCACGAGCAGTACTTC
clone_size: NA
d_call: NA
v_call: TRBV7-3
j_call: TRBJ2-7

cdr3_aa: CASSLGLSGNGYTF
cdr3_nt: TGTGCCAGCAGCCTAGGGCTGTCAGGGAATGGCTACACCTTC
clone_size: NA
d_call: NA
v_call: TRBV7-9
j_call: TRBJ1-2

cdr3_aa: CASSVSGGPPSSYNEQFF
cdr3_nt: TGTGCCAGCAGTGTTAGCGGGGGGCCCCCGAGCTCCTACAATGAGCAGTTCTTC
clone_size: NA
d_call: TRBD2
v_call: TRBV6-1
j_call: TRBJ2-1

cdr3_aa: CASSLTGYEQYF
cdr3_nt: TGTGCCAGCAGTCTCACCGGGTACGAGCAGTACTTC
clone_size: NA
d_call: NA
v_call: TRBV28
j_call: TRBJ2-7

cdr3_aa: CASSATRTGGSEQYF
cdr3_nt: TGTGCCAGCAGCGCCACTCGGACAGGGGGCTCCGAGCAGTACTTC
clone_size: NA
d_call: TRBD1
v_call: TRBV2
j_call: TRBJ2-7

cdr3_aa: CASSLAGGSSYEQYF
cdr3_nt: TGTGCCAGCAGCTTAGCCGGGGGGAGCTCCTACGAGCAGTACTTC
clone_size: NA
d_call: TRBD2
v_call: TRBV7-2
j_call: TRBJ2-7